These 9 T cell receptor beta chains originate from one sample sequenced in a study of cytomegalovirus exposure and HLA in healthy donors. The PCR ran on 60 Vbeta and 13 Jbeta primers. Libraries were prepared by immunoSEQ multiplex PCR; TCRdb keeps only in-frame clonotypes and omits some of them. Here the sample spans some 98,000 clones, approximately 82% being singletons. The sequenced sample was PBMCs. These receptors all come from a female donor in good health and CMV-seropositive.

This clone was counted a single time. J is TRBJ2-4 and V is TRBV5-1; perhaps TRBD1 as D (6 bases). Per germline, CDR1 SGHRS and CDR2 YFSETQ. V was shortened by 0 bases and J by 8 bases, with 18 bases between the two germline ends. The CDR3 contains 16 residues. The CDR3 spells CASSLGGQTKADIQYF. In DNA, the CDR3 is TGCGCCAGCAGCTTGGGGGGGCAGACCAAAGCGGACATTCAGTACTTC.

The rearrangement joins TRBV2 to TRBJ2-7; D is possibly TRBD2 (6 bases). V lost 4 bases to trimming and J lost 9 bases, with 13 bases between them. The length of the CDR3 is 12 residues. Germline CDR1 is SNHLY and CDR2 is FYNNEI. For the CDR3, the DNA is TGTGCCAGCAGTGCGCGGGGCGGAGGGCAGTACTTC. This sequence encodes CASSARGGGQYF.

The CDR3 is CASSFRDREVDTQYF. CDR3 DNA sequence: TGTGCCAGCAGCTTCCGGGACAGGGAGGTAGATACGCAGTATTTT. V usage is TRBV7-9 and J usage is TRBJ2-3; TRBD1 matches at 9 bases. V lost 3 bases to trimming and J lost 5 bases; unmatched junction nucleotides: 6. The CDR3 totals 15 residues. Germline CDR1 and CDR2: SEHNR and FQNEAQ (reference sequence).

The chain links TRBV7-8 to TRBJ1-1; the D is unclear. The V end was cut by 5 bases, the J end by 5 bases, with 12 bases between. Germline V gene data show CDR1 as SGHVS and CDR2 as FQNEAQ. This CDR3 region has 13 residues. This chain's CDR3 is CASSTRQVTEAFF. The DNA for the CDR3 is TGTGCCAGCAGCACACGACAAGTAACTGAAGCTTTCTTT.

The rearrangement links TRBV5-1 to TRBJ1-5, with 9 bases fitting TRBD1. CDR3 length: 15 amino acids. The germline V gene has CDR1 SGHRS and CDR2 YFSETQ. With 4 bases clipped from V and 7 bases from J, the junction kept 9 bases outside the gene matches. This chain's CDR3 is CASSPTGGAGQPQHF. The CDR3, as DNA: TGCGCCAGCAGCCCCACAGGGGGCGCAGGACAGCCCCAGCATTTT.

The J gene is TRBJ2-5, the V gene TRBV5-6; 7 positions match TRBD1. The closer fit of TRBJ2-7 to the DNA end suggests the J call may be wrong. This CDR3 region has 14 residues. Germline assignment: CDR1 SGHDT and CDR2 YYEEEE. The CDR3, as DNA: TGTGCCAGCAGCCAAACAGGGGCTCCGGGCGAGCAGTACTTC. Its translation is CASSQTGAPGEQYF.

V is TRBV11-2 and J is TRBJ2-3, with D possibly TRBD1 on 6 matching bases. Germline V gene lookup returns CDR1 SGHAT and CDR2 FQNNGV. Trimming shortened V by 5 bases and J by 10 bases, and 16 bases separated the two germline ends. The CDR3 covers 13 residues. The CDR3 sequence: CASSLKQGSAQYF. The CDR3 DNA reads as TGTGCCAGCAGCCTCAAACAGGGATCAGCGCAGTATTTT.

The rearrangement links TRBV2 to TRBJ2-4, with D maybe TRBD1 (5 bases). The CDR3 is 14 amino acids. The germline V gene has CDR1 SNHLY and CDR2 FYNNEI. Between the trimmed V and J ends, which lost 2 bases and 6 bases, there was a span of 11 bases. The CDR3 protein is CASSEQGIGNIQYF. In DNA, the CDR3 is TGTGCCAGCAGTGAACAGGGAATAGGAAACATTCAGTACTTC. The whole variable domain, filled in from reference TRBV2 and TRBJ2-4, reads EPEVTQTPSHQVTQMGQEVILRCVPISNHLYFYWYRQILGQKVEFLVSFYNNEISEKSEIFDDQFSVERPDGSNFTLKIRSTKLEDSAMYFCASSEQGIGNIQYFGAGTRLSVL.

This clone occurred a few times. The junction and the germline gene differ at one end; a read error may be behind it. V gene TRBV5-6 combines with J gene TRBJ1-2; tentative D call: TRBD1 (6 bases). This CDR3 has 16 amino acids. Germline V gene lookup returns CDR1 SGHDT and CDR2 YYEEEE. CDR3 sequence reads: CASSSGGGVPPYGYPF. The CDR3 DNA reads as TGTGCCAGCAGCTCTGGGGGGGGCGTGCCCCCCTATGGCTACCCCTTC.